This T cell receptor beta chain was retrieved from a study of blood T cell repertoires in COVID-19. Generated by immunoSEQ multiplex PCR, the TCRdb table keeps only in-frame clones and is missing some. Among 350,000 to 450,000 clones, roughly nine tenths were seen once, and the ten largest hold less than 2%. Recruitment covered about two dozen US areas and drew participants whose ages spanned roughly 18 to 100 years. Sequencing was performed on PBMCs or T cells enriched from blood (not recorded which). The sequence was collected from a woman aged 25-40 years who had recovered from COVID-19.

In DNA, the CDR3 is TGCAGCGTACACACAGGGGATGGCTACACCTTC. Protein sequence: CSVHTGDGYTF. V gene TRBV29-1 combines with J gene TRBJ1-2; 7 positions match TRBD1. The CDR3 extends over 11 amino acids. Germline values: CDR1 SQVTM, CDR2 ANQGSEA. After removal of 6 bases from V and 6 bases from J, the junction contained 4 bases not matched to a gene.